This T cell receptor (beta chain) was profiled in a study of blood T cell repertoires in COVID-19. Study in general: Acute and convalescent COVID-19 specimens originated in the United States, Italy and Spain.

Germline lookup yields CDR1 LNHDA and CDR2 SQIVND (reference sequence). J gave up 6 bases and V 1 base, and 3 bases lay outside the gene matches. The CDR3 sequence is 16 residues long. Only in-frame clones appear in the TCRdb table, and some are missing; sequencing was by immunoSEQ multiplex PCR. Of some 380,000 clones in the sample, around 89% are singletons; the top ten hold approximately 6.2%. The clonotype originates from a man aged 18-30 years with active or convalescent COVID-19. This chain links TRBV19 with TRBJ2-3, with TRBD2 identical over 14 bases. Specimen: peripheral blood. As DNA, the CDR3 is TGTGCCAGTAGTATAGGGACTAGCGGGAGGTTGGATACGCAGTATTTT. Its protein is CASSIGTSGRLDTQYF. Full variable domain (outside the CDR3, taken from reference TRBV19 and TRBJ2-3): DGGITQSPKYLFRKEGQNVTLSCEQNLNHDAMYWYRQDPGQGLRLIYYSQIVNDFQKGDIAEGYSVSREKKESFPLTVTSAQKNPTAFYLCASSIGTSGRLDTQYFGPGTRLTVL.